The present TCR beta chain was sequenced within a study of blood T cell repertoires in COVID-19. Study-level information: The United States, Italy and Spain were the sources of the acute and convalescent COVID-19 samples. Nucleic acid was either cDNA or gDNA, and it came from T cells, B-cell-depleted T cells, or PBMCs.

Germline V gives CDR1 SGHAT, CDR2 FQNNGV. The CDR3 runs 14 residues. Trimming removed 5 bases from V and 6 bases from J; junction bases left unmatched: 3. Authors' methods: Amplification of reference gene primers was used by the study to estimate nucleated cell counts. This table comes from immunoSEQ multiplex PCR, and its TCRdb copy is limited to in-frame clones, with some not included. From that table come the V and J calls and clone size; the DNA was used to work out D and trimming. The data show about 52,000 clones, with 65% to 90% seen just once and about a tenth held by the top ten. Sequences were obtained from peripheral blood. This receptor was identified in a human donor in a cohort sampled during active COVID-19. The chain is built from TRBV11-2 and TRBJ1-6; 8 positions agree with TRBD1. CDR3 coding DNA: TGTGCCAGCAGCCAGACAGGGGTTAATTCACCCCTCCACTTT. Its translation: CASSQTGVNSPLHF.